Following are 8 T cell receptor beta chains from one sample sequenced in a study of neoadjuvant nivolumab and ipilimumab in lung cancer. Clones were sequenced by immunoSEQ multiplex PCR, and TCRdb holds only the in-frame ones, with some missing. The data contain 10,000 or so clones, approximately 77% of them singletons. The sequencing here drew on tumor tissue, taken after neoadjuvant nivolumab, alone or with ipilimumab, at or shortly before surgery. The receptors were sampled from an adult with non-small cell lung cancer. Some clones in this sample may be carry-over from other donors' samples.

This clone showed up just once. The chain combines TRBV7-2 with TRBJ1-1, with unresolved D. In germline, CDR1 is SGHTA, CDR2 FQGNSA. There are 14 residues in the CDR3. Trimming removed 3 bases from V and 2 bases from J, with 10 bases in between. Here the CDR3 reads CASSFVTGNTEAFF. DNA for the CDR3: TGTGCCAGCAGCTTCGTGACGGGAAACACTGAAGCTTTCTTT.

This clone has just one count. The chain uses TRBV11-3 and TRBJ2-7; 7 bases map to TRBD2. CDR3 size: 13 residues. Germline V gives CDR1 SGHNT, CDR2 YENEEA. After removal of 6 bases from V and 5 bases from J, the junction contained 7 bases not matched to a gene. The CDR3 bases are TGTGCCAGCAGGAAGGGACTACACGACGAGCAGTACTTC. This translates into CASRKGLHDEQYF.

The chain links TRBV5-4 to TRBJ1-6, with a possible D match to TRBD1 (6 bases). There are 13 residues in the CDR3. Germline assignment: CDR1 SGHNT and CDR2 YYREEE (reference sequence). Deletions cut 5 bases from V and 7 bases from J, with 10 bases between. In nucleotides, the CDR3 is TGTGCCAGCAGGACGGACAGAAATTCACCCCTCCACTTT. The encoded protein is CASRTDRNSPLHF.

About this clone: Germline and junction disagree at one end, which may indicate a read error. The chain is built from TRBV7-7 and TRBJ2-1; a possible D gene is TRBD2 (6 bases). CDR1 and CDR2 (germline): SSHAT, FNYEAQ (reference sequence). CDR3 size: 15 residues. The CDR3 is CASSPLGGWDNEQFF. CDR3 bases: TGTGCTAGCAGCCCCCTTGGGGGGTGGGATAATGAGCAGTTCTTC. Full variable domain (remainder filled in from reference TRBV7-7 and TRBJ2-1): GAGVSQSPRYKVTKRGQDVTLRCDPISSHATLYWYQQALGQGPEFLTYFNYEAQPDKSGLPSDRFSAERPEGSISTLTIQRTEQRDSAMYRCASSPLGGWDNEQFFGPGTRLTVL.

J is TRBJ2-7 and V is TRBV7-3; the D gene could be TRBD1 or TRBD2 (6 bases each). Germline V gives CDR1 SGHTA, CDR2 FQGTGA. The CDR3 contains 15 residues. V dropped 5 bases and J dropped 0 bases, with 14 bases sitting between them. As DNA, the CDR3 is TGTGCCAGCAGCCTTCGTGGAGGGGGCTCCTACGAGCAGTACTTC. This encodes CASSLRGGGSYEQYF.

CDR3 sequence reads: CASSPDRAYGYTF. The CDR3 region has the DNA TGCGCCAGCAGCCCGGACAGGGCCTATGGCTACACCTTC. This rearrangement joins TRBV5-1 to TRBJ1-2, with 8 bases matching TRBD1. Germline lookup yields CDR1 SGHRS and CDR2 YFSETQ. The CDR3 runs to 13 residues. Trimming took 4 bases from V and 4 from J; bases not matched to a gene: 3.

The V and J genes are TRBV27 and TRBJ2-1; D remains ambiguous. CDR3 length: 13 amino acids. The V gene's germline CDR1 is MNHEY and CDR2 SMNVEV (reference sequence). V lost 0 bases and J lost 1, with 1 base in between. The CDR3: CASSLSSYNEQFF. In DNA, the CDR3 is TGTGCCAGCAGTTTATCTTCCTACAATGAGCAGTTCTTC.

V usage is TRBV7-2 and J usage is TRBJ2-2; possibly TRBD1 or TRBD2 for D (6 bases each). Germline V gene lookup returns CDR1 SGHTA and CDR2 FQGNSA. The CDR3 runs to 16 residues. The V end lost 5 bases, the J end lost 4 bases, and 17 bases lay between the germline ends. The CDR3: CASSAQRGGLTGELFF. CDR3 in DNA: TGTGCCAGCAGCGCCCAGCGAGGGGGGCTCACCGGGGAGCTGTTTTTT.